These T cell receptor beta chains were read from a single sample in a study of shared clonotypes between healthy human individuals. Produced via immunoSEQ multiplex PCR; TCRdb's table is partial and in-frame only. The table has fewer than 1.6 million clones, about 98.5% seen once; the top ten hold under 0.45%. Sequencing was done on a sample of naive CD4+ T cells sorted from blood. These receptors were collected from a man under 40 in good health. The CDR3 runs from the conserved cysteine through the conserved F or W. A D gene is named only where the DNA matches it firmly. Clone size is stated in some rows and not others, as once, few, many or a class when expanded.

j_call,v_call,clone_size,d_call,cdr3_nt,cdr3_aa
TRBJ1-4,TRBV5-6,.,.,TGTGCCAGCAGCCTTGGGGGAAGGTGGGAAAAACTGTTTTTT,CASSLGGRWEKLFF
TRBJ2-7,TRBV19,.,.,TGTGCCAGTACCGAACAAGGGAGCTCCTACGAGCAGTACTTC,CASTEQGSSYEQYF
TRBJ2-2,TRBV7-2,.,.,TGTGCCAGCAGCCCTCTGGGGACCGGGGAGCTGTTTTTT,CASSPLGTGELFF
TRBJ1-2,TRBV14,.,.,TGTGCCAGCAGCCAGCGGGCGGGGGACTATGGCTACACCTTC,CASSQRAGDYGYTF
TRBJ1-1,TRBV6-1,.,.,TGTGCCAGCAGTGAGAAGAGGACCTTCGACACTGAAGCTTTCTTT,CASSEKRTFDTEAFF
TRBJ2-5,TRBV2,.,.,TGTGCCAGCAGTTGGGGCCTCCGGGAGGAGACCCAGTACTTC,CASSWGLREETQYF
TRBJ2-1,TRBV13,.,.,TGTGCCAGCAGCCCCTGGGAGCGATACAATGAGCAGTTCTTC,CASSPWERYNEQFF
TRBJ2-7,TRBV28,.,TRBD2,TGTGCCAGCAGTTCCGGACTAGCGGGAGCTGGTGAGCAGTACTTC,CASSSGLAGAGEQYF
TRBJ2-7,TRBV5-4,.,TRBD2,TGTGCCAGCAGCGTGGGACTAGCCCCCTACGAGCAGTACTTC,CASSVGLAPYEQYF
TRBJ2-5,TRBV9,.,TRBD1,TGTGCCAGCAGCGTAAGCACCGGACAGGGCCAAGAGACCCAGTACTTC,CASSVSTGQGQETQYF
TRBJ2-7,TRBV7-2,.,TRBD2,TGTGCCAGCAGCTTGGCTAGCGGCTCCTACGAGCAGTACTTC,CASSLASGSYEQYF
TRBJ1-2,TRBV4-1,.,.,TGCGCCAGCAGCCAAGTTAAAACAGGACTTAACTATGGCTACACCTTC,CASSQVKTGLNYGYTF
TRBJ2-5,TRBV6-1,.,.,TGTGCCAGCAGTTTTCAGCGGGCACAAGAGACCCAGTACTTC,CASSFQRAQETQYF
TRBJ1-2,TRBV14,.,.,TGTGCCAGCAGCCTACGAGTGGGCGTAGATGGCTACACCTTC,CASSLRVGVDGYTF
TRBJ2-2,TRBV5-6,.,.,TGTGCCAGCAGCGGCAACAGGTTAGGGGAGCTGTTTTTT,CASSGNRLGELFF
TRBJ2-1,TRBV19,.,.,TGTGCCAGTAGTATTGCGCCGGGTGAGCAGTTCTTC,CASSIAPGEQFF
TRBJ1-4,TRBV5-5,.,TRBD1,TGTGCCAGCAGTACGGGACAGGGGGATGTAGGTGAAAAACTGTTTTTT,CASSTGQGDVGEKLFF
TRBJ2-7,TRBV7-2,.,.,TGTGCCAGCAGCTTAGCGGCAGCCTCCTACGAGCAGTACTTC,CASSLAAASYEQYF
TRBJ2-5,TRBV9,.,TRBD1,TGTGCCAGCAGCCTAACGGACAGGGGGGTTCAAAGAACCCAGTACTTC,CASSLTDRGVQRTQYF
TRBJ1-2,TRBV28,.,TRBD1,TGTGCCAGTTCCCGACAGGGTCTAAACTATGGCTACACCTTC,CASSRQGLNYGYTF
TRBJ2-3,TRBV7-8,.,.,TGTGCCAGCAGCTTAGCGCTCCGACTACCTGGGGATACGCAGTATTTT,CASSLALRLPGDTQYF
TRBJ1-4,TRBV5-1,.,TRBD1,TGCGCCAGCAGCTTAGCCGGGACAGATAATGAAAAACTGTTTTTT,CASSLAGTDNEKLFF
TRBJ1-2,TRBV2,once,TRBD1,TGTGCCAGCAGGCCCCTTCCTCTGGACAGGGACGGCTATGGCTACACCTTC,CASRPLPLDRDGYGYTF
TRBJ1-5,TRBV19,.,TRBD1,TGTGCCAGTAGTATGCTGGAGACTGGGACAGGGACAAATCAGCCCCAGCATTTT,CASSMLETGTGTNQPQHF
TRBJ1-2,TRBV5-4,.,.,TGTGCCAGCAGCTTCCCCCTCCTAGGCGGCTATGGCTACACCTTC,CASSFPLLGGYGYTF
TRBJ2-1,TRBV28,.,TRBD2,TGTGCCAGCAGTCCCGAGGTAGCGGGCTTCAATGAGCAGTTCTTC,CASSPEVAGFNEQFF
TRBJ2-2,TRBV19,.,.,TGTGCCAGTAGTACCGGACCCACCGGGGAGCTGTTTTTT,CASSTGPTGELFF
TRBJ1-3,TRBV6-6,once,.,TGTGCCAGCAGTTACTCTGGCTTGAAAAACACCATATATTTT,CASSYSGLKNTIYF
TRBJ2-5,TRBV6-6,.,.,TGTGCCAGCAGTTACCTGGGTGGGGTGGAGACCCAGTACTTC,CASSYLGGVETQYF
TRBJ2-3,TRBV5-4,.,.,TGTGCCAGCAGCTTGGTGGGAGATACGCAGTATTTT,CASSLVGDTQYF
TRBJ1-1,TRBV10-3,.,.,TGTGCCACCACAGATTACACTGAAGCTTTCTTT,CATTDYTEAFF
TRBJ2-1,TRBV15,.,TRBD2,TGTGCCACCAGCAGAGCCCGGCGGGAGGCCCGTTACAATGAGCAGTTCTTC,CATSRARREARYNEQFF
TRBJ2-1,TRBV5-1,.,.,TGCGCCAGCAGCTTCATAAGCGGCAGCTCCTACAATGAGCAGTTCTTC,CASSFISGSSYNEQFF
TRBJ2-2,TRBV10-3,.,TRBD1,TGTGCCATCAGAGAACAGGGGACCGGGGAGCTGTTTTTT,CAIREQGTGELFF
TRBJ1-4,TRBV20-1,.,.,TGCAGTGCAGCAACTAATGAAAAACTGTTTTTT,CSAATNEKLFF
TRBJ2-1,TRBV7-2,.,TRBD2,TGTGCCAGCAGCTTAGTTGGCGGGGGCTCCTACAATGAGCAGTTCTTC,CASSLVGGGSYNEQFF
TRBJ2-7,TRBV25-1,.,.,TGTGCCAGCAGTGAGGCAGGGTCCTACGAGCAGTACTTC,CASSEAGSYEQYF
TRBJ2-7,TRBV18,.,TRBD2,TGTGCCAGCTCACACGGACTAGCGGGACCTTACGAGCAGTACTTC,CASSHGLAGPYEQYF
TRBJ2-7,TRBV27,.,.,TGTGCCAGCAGTTCTGGGACACCCCACTACGAGCAGTACTTC,CASSSGTPHYEQYF